This T cell receptor beta chain is drawn from a study of T cells after yellow fever vaccination. The overall study: The authors prepared low-cell-number fractions using SMART-Seq v4 Ultra Low Input. Study results and limitations: Weaker overall was a secondary response that nonetheless peaked faster, on day 5 versus 15. Clones from primary vaccination mostly reappeared after the booster (around 97% CD4, roughly 87% CD8).

TCRdb redid the calling of the 5' RACE reads with MiXCR, one entry per CDR3 protein. This sample yields around 350,000 distinct CDR3 sequences, of which under 7.5% are seen a single time; around 16% belongs to the top ten. This clonotype showed up many times. Its antigen remains unidentified. Unmatched junction bases numbered 5, after V lost 4 bases and J lost 8 bases. Per the germline V gene, CDR1 is MNHNS and CDR2 is SASEGT. This CDR3 comprises 15 residues. The V call is TRBV6-1, the J call TRBJ1-4; 12 nucleotides line up with TRBD1. This receptor was obtained from a man aged 25 to 45 who received the YFV17D yellow fever vaccine. Sequencing used PBMCs, obtained 5 days after the yellow fever booster vaccination. Here the CDR3 DNA reads TGTGCCAGCAGTGCGTCCGGGACAGGGGGCGAAAAACTGTTTTTT. As protein: CASSASGTGGEKLFF.